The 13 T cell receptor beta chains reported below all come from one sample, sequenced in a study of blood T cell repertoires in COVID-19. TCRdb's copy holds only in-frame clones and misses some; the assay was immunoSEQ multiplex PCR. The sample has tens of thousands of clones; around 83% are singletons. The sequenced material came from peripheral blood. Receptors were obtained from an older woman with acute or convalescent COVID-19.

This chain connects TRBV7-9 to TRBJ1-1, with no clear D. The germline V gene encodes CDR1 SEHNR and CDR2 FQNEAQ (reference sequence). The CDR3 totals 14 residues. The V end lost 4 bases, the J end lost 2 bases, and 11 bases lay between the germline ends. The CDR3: CASSYSSANTEAFF. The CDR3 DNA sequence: TGTGCCAGCAGCTACTCTTCCGCCAACACTGAAGCTTTCTTT.

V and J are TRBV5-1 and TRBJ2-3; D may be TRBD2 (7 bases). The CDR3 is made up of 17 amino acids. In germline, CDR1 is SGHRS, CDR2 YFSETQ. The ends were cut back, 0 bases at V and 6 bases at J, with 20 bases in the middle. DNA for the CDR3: TGCGCCAGCAGCTTGGATCCGGCGGGGGCCGTGAAGGATACGCAGTATTTT. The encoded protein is CASSLDPAGAVKDTQYF. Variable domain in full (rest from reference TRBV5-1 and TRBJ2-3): KAGVTQTPRYLIKTRGQQVTLSCSPISGHRSVSWYQQTPGQGLQFLFEYFSETQRNKGNFPGRFSGRQFSNSRSEMNVSTLELGDSALYLCASSLDPAGAVKDTQYFGPGTRLTVL.

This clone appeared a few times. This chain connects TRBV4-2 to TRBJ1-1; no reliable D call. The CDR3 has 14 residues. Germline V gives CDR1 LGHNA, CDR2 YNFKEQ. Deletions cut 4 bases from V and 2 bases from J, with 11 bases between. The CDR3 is CASSPHTDNTEAFF. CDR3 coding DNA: TGTGCCAGCAGCCCCCATACAGACAACACTGAAGCTTTCTTT.

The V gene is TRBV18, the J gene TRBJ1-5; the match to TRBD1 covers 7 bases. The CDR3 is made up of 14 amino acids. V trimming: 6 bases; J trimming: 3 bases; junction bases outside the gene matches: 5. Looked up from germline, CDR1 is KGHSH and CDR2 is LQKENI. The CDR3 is CASSPGQFNQPQHF. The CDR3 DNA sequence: TGTGCCAGCTCCCCGGGACAGTTCAATCAGCCCCAGCATTTT.

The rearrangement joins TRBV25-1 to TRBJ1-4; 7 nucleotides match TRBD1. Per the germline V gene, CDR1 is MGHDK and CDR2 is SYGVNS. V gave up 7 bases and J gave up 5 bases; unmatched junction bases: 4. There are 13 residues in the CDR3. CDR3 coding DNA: TGTGCCAGCAATGCGGGACAGAATGAAAAACTGTTTTTT. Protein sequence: CASNAGQNEKLFF.

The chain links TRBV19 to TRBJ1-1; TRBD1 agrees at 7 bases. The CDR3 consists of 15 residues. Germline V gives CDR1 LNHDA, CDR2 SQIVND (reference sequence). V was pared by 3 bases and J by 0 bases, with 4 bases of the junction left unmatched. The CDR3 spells CASSITGVMNTEAFF. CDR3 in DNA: TGTGCCAGTAGTATTACAGGGGTCATGAACACTGAAGCTTTCTTT.

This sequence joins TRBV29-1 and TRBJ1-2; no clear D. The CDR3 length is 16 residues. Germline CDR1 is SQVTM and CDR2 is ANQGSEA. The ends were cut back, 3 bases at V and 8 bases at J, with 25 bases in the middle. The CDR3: CSVESLAGRLTMGYTF. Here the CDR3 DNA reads TGCAGCGTTGAGTCGTTGGCGGGCAGGTTAACTATGGGCTACACCTTC. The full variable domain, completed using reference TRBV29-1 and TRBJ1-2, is SAVISQKPSRDICQRGTSLTIQCQVDSQVTMMFWYRQQPGQSLTLIATANQGSEATYESGFVIDKFPISRPNLTFSTLTVSNMSPEDSSIYLCSVESLAGRLTMGYTFGSGTRLTVV.

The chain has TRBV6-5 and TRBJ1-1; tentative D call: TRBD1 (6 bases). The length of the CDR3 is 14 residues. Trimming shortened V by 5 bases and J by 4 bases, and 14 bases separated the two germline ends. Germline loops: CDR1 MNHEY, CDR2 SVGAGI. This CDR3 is CASSPTGMGTEAFF. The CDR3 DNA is TGTGCCAGCAGTCCCACAGGGATGGGCACTGAAGCTTTCTTT.

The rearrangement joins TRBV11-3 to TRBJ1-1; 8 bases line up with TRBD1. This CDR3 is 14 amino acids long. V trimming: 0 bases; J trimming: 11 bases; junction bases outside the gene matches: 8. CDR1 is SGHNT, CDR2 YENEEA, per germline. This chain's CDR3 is CASSLDWGGQAAFF. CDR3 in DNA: TGTGCCAGCAGCTTAGATTGGGGGGGACAGGCGGCTTTCTTT.

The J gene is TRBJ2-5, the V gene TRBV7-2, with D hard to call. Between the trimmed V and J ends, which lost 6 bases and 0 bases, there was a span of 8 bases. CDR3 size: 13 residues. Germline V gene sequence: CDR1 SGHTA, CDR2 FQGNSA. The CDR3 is CASSPDYQETQYF. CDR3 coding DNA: TGTGCCAGCAGTCCAGATTACCAAGAGACCCAGTACTTC. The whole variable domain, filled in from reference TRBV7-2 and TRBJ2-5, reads GAGVSQSPSNKVTEKGKDVELRCDPISGHTALYWYRQSLGQGLEFLIYFQGNSAPDKSGLPSDRFSAERTGGSVSTLTIQRTQQEDSAVYLCASSPDYQETQYFGPGTRLLVL.

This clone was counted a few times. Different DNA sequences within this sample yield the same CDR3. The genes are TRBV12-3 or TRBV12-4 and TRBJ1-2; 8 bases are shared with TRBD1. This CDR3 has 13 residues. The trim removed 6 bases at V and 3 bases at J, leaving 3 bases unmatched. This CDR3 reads CASSGQGYYGYTF. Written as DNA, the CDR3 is TGTGCCAGCAGCGGACAGGGCTACTATGGCTACACCTTC.

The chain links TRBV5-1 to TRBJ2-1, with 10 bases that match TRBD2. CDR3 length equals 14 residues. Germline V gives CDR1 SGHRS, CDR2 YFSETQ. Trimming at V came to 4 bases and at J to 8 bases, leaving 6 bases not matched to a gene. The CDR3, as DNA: TGCGCCAGCAGCGAACTAGCGGGAAGTCATGAGCAGTTCTTC. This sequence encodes CASSELAGSHEQFF. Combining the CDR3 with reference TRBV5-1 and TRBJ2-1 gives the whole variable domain KAGVTQTPRYLIKTRGQQVTLSCSPISGHRSVSWYQQTPGQGLQFLFEYFSETQRNKGNFPGRFSGRQFSNSRSEMNVSTLELGDSALYLCASSELAGSHEQFFGPGTRLTVL.

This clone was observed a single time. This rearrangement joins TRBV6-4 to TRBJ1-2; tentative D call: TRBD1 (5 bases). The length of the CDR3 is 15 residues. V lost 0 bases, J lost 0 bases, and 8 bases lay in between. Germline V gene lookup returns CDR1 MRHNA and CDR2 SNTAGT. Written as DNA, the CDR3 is TGTGCCAGCAGTGACTCAGGGGATTCTAACTATGGCTACACCTTC. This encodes CASSDSGDSNYGYTF.